This is a list of T cell receptor beta chains from one sample in a study of cytomegalovirus exposure and HLA in healthy donors. TCRdb's table, derived via immunoSEQ multiplex PCR, lists solely in-frame clones and lacks some. Counted here are about 56,000 clones, 85% to 95% occurring once; the ten biggest clones make up 1.1%. The sequenced sample consisted of PBMCs. Receptor source: a man younger than 35 in good health and CMV-seronegative. Each CDR3 is given with its conserved first and last residue. Fields, in order: V gene, D gene, clone size, J gene, CDR3 DNA, CDR3 protein. D genes are given only for firm matches. For some rows the clone size is stated as once, few or many, or as a class when expanded; others skip it.

TRBV27,TRBD1,-,TRBJ2-7,TGTGCCAGCAGTCCCAAACCCAGGACAGGGAAGAGTGTGCAGTACTTC,CASSPKPRTGKSVQYF
TRBV5-4,TRBD2,-,TRBJ2-7,TGTGCCAGCAGTACCCTAGCGGGAGGTAACGAGCAGTACTTC,CASSTLAGGNEQYF
TRBV9,-,once,TRBJ2-3,TGTGCCAGCAGCGCCGGTGCGGGCTACACAGATACGCAGTATTTT,CASSAGAGYTDTQYF
TRBV2,-,-,TRBJ2-6,TGTGCCAGCAGTCCACAAACAGGGACCAACGTCCTGACTTTC,CASSPQTGTNVLTF
TRBV7-9,-,-,TRBJ2-7,TGTGCCAGCAGCAAGGCCGGACAGCGGTTCTACGAGCAGTACTTC,CASSKAGQRFYEQYF
TRBV27,TRBD2,-,TRBJ2-7,TGTGCCAGCAGTTTGCGGGGGAGTGGCTCCTACGAGCAGTACTTC,CASSLRGSGSYEQYF
TRBV5-6,TRBD1,once,TRBJ1-2,TGTGCCAGCAGATTGTCACCGGGACAGACACCCTATGGCTACACCTTC,CASRLSPGQTPYGYTF
TRBV2,-,few,TRBJ1-5,TGTGCCAGCAGGGCCCAATGGCCCCAGCATTTT,CASRAQWPQHF
TRBV11-2,TRBD2,-,TRBJ2-2,TGTGCCAGCAGCCCAGGACTAGCGGGAGAGGCGGCCGGGGAGCTGTTTTTT,CASSPGLAGEAAGELFF
TRBV5-4,TRBD2,once,TRBJ2-2,TGTGCCAGCAGATCCGGGGCACTAGCGGGAGGAGCCGGGGAGCTGTTTTTT,CASRSGALAGGAGELFF
TRBV27,TRBD2,-,TRBJ2-7,TGTGCCAGCAGTTCCGCTAGCGGGCGAGACTACGAGCAGTACTTC,CASSSASGRDYEQYF
TRBV4-2,-,-,TRBJ2-7,TGTGCCAGCAGCCAAGCACAGGCTCCCTACGAGCAGTACTTC,CASSQAQAPYEQYF
TRBV11-2,-,-,TRBJ2-3,TGTGCCAGCAGCCCCAGACAGAGCCGCACAGATACGCAGTATTTT,CASSPRQSRTDTQYF
TRBV6-5,-,once,TRBJ1-3,TGTGCCAGCACTACGTCCGGAAACACCATATATTTT,CASTTSGNTIYF
TRBV6-4,-,-,TRBJ2-3,TGTGCCAGCAGTGACGGCGGCGGCACAGATACGCAGTATTTT,CASSDGGGTDTQYF
TRBV7-6,-,-,TRBJ1-5,TGTGCCAGCGAGTCGAGCCGACATAGCAATCAGCCCCAGCATTTT,CASESSRHSNQPQHF
TRBV9,TRBD2,-,TRBJ2-3,TGTGCCAGCAGCCCAAGGACTAGCGGGGGTAGCACAGATACGCAGTATTTT,CASSPRTSGGSTDTQYF
TRBV7-2,-,-,TRBJ2-7,TGTGCCAGCAGCTCTCCAGGTACGATACGCGAGCAGTACTTC,CASSSPGTIREQYF